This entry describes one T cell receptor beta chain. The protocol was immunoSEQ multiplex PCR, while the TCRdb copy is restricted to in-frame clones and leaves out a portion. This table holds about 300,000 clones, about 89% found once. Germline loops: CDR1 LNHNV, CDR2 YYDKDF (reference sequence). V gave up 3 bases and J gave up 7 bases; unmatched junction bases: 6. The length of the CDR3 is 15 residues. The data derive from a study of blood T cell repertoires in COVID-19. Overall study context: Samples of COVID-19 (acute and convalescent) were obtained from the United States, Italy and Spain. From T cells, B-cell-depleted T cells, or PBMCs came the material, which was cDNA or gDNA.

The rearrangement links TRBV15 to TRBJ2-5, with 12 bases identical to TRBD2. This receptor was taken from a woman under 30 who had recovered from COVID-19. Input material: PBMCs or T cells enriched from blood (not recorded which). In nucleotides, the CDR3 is TGTGCCACCAGCAGGACTAGCGGGGGTATGGGGACCCAGTACTTC. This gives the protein CATSRTSGGMGTQYF. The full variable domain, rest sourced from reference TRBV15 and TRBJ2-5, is DAMVIQNPRYQVTQFGKPVTLSCSQTLNHNVMYWYQQKSSQAPKLLFHYYDKDFNNEADTPDNFQSRRPNTSFCFLDIRSPGLGDTAMYLCATSRTSGGMGTQYFGPGTRLLVL.